This T cell receptor beta chain was obtained from a study of T cells in localized non-small cell lung cancer. The study, taken as a whole, reports: Compared with tumor, uninvolved adjacent lung displayed greater T cell clonality, ranking highest overall. Appearing in adjacent lung were a median roughly 59 of the top 100 tumor clones. Sequencing was restricted to one tumor region; therefore, heterogeneity remains possible. There was an association of higher blood T cell density with longer overall survival.

Libraries were prepared by immunoSEQ multiplex PCR; TCRdb keeps only in-frame clonotypes and omits some of them. Of 50,000 to 75,000 clones listed, around nine tenths are singletons. Germline-derived CDR1 and CDR2 are SGHTA and FQGTGA. V shed 6 bases, J shed 3 bases, and the junction held 8 bases outside the gene matches. This CDR3 contains 18 residues. As for this clone: Its target is unknown.

The sequence was obtained from a man aged 35 to 69 with stage I squamous cell lung carcinoma. V usage is TRBV7-3 and J usage is TRBJ2-6; 13 bases map to TRBD2. The sequencing used peripheral blood, collected before any cancer treatment. CDR3 in DNA: TGTGCCAGCAGTACTAGCGGGAGGGCCGTAGGTGGGGCCAACGTCCTGACTTTC. Amino acids: CASSTSGRAVGGANVLTF.